Listed below are T cell receptor beta chains from one sample, sequenced in a study of preoperative IRX-2 immunotherapy in early breast cancer. Assay used: immunoSEQ multiplex PCR; TCRdb lists only in-frame clones, some missing. The top ten clones hold 2% to 2.5% of a sample with approximately 98,000 clones, approximately 90% of them seen once. The source was tumor tissue, collected after IRX-2 immunotherapy. These receptors originate from a human donor with breast cancer. Both conserved end residues are part of each CDR3. D genes are given only for firm matches. The size of a clone is reported for some rows only, either as once, few or many, or as a class for expanded clones.

>once|TRBJ1-3|14|NA|TRBV6-7
TGTGCCAGCAGTTACGGGGGATTTGGAAACACCATATATTTT
CASSYGGFGNTIYF
>NA|TRBJ2-4|15|NA|TRBV7-4
TGTGCCAGCAGTGTTAGCGGAATAGCCAAAAACATTCAGTACTTC
CASSVSGIAKNIQYF
>NA|TRBJ2-7|15|TRBD2|TRBV4-1
TGCGCCAGCAGCCAACAGACTAGCGTTGCCTACGAGCAGTACTTC
CASSQQTSVAYEQYF
>once|TRBJ2-2|15|NA|TRBV1
TGCGCCAGCAGGGAGACAGCGACGAACACCGGGGAGCTGTTTTTT
CASRETATNTGELFF
>NA|TRBJ1-1|14|NA|TRBV5-1
TGCGCCAGCAGCTTGGATACCGGACGAACTGAAGCTTTCTTT
CASSLDTGRTEAFF
>NA|TRBJ2-7|15|TRBD2|TRBV6-7
TGTGCCAGCAGTTACGGGCTAGCGGGCTCCTACGAGCAGTACTTC
CASSYGLAGSYEQYF
>NA|TRBJ2-7|15|NA|TRBV11-3
TGTACCAGCAGCCCCACCGGGAGAGCTTTCAACGAGCAGTACTTC
CTSSPTGRAFNEQYF
>NA|TRBJ1-2|18|TRBD1|TRBV11-1
TGTGCCAGCAGTTCTCCACAGGGGGGGACGAGAGTGTGGTATGGCTACACCTTC
CASSSPQGGTRVWYGYTF
>NA|TRBJ1-4|15|NA|TRBV5-1
TGCGCCAGCAGCTTGGACTCCAGGGCACGGGAAAAACTGTTTTTT
CASSLDSRAREKLFF
>NA|TRBJ2-7|13|NA|TRBV6-8
TGTGCCAGCAGTGCCGGACCCGGGGGACAGCAGTACTTC
CASSAGPGGQQYF
>NA|TRBJ2-4|15|NA|TRBV5-1
TGCGCCAGCAGGGAAGAAGGGGGAGCAATAAACATTCAGTACTTC
CASREEGGAINIQYF
>NA|TRBJ2-7|14|TRBD2|TRBV15
TGTGCCACCGGGGCAGCGGGAAAGCCCTACGAGCAGTACTTC
CATGAAGKPYEQYF